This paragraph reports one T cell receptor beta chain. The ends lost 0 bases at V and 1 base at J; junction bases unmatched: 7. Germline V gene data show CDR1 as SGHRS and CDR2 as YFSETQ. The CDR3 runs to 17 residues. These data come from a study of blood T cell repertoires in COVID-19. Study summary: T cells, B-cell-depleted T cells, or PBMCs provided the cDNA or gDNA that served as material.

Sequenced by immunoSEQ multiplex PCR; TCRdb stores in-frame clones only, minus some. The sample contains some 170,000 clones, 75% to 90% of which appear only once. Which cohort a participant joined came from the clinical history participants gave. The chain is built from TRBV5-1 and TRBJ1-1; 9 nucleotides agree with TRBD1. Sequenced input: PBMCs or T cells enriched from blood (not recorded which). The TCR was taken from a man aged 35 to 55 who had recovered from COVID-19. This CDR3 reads CASSLEGTGYSNTEAFF. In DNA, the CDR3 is TGCGCCAGCAGCTTGGAAGGGACAGGGTATTCGAACACTGAAGCTTTCTTT.